The present entry profiles one T cell receptor (beta chain) with its context. What it binds is not known. The CDR3 is 14 residues long. Germline CDR1 is SGDLS and CDR2 is YYNGEE. The data were taken from a study of monozygotic twins with inflammatory bowel disease. Template switching was used to attach UMIs, which incorporated a 6-nucleotide sample barcode. TCRdb re-called the 5' RACE reads and gives one entry per CDR3 protein, without DNA. The sample table includes around 380,000 distinct CDR3 sequences. Broader study findings: No distinction between different T cell subtypes was possible. Support for a single strong signal or clonotype associated with IBD was absent.

The clonotype was recovered from a human donor with ulcerative colitis or Crohn's disease, or a healthy co-twin of an affected twin (not recorded which). The chain couples TRBV9 to TRBJ2-1; as DNA is missing, the TRBD1 call by TCRdb cannot be tested. The specimen sequenced was blood. The CDR3 spells CASSTNPGHPRQFF.